The 18 T cell receptor beta chains listed next were all sequenced from one sample in a study of Ad26.COV2.S vaccination and SARS-CoV-2 variants. The method was immunoSEQ multiplex PCR; TCRdb's version includes in-frame clones alone and lacks a portion of them. The sample shows 350,000 to 450,000 clones, about nine tenths of them seen only once. As for treatment: some 20 received Ad26.COV2.S at low or high dose, single or two shots; 5 received placebo; per-sample allocation not given. Day 63 after the first injection of vaccine or placebo was the sampling time. The material sequenced was peripheral blood, taken in a trial of Ad26.COV2.S vaccine versus placebo. These receptors originate from a person aged 18-60 years who received the Ad26.COV2.S COVID-19 vaccine or a placebo.

The chain joins TRBV27 to TRBJ1-6; D ambiguous. This CDR3 is 12 amino acids long. Deletions cut 6 bases from V and 7 bases from J, with 7 bases between. The V gene's germline CDR1 is MNHEY and CDR2 SMNVEV (reference sequence). The CDR3 region is CASRGINSPLHF. Here the CDR3 DNA reads TGTGCCAGCAGAGGGATCAATTCACCCCTCCACTTT.

This sequence joins TRBV28 and TRBJ1-1; D is undetermined. V was pared by 5 bases and J by 2 bases, with 12 bases between. CDR1 is MDHEN and CDR2 is SYDVKM in the germline V gene. The CDR3 extends over 14 amino acids. The chain's CDR3 is CASSPPGINTEAFF. The CDR3 region has the DNA TGTGCCAGCAGTCCGCCGGGGATTAACACTGAAGCTTTCTTT. Based on the CDR3 plus reference TRBV28 and TRBJ1-1, the full variable domain is DVKVTQSSRYLVKRTGEKVFLECVQDMDHENMFWYRQDPGLGLRLIYFSYDVKMKEKGDIPEGYSVSREKKERFSLILESASTNQTSMYLCASSPPGINTEAFFGQGTRLTVV.

CDR3 in DNA: TGTGCCAGCAGCTTGATGGGGGGCGTGGGCTACACCTTC. As protein: CASSLMGGVGYTF. The chain links TRBV5-8 to TRBJ1-2; TRBD1 is a possible D gene (6 bases). Trimming removed 1 base from V and 8 bases from J, with 12 bases in between. CDR3 size: 13 residues. Looked up from germline, CDR1 is SGHTS and CDR2 is YDEGEE.

This chain links TRBV12-5 with TRBJ2-7; 12 bases map to TRBD2. The CDR3 has 15 amino acids. The junction had 4 bases not matched to a gene; V was cut back by 5 bases and J by 2 bases. Germline CDR1 reads LGHNT; CDR2 reads FRNRAP. The CDR3 DNA is TGTGCTAGTGGTCTACTAGCGGGGGGTACCTACGAGCAGTACTTC. Its translation is CASGLLAGGTYEQYF.

A word on this clone: Other DNA sequences in this sample translate to the same CDR3. This sequence joins TRBV14 and TRBJ1-1; D call uncertain. The length of the CDR3 is 14 residues. V shed 1 base and J shed 1 base, with 7 bases lying between them. Germline V gene sequence: CDR1 SGHDN, CDR2 FVKESK. The CDR3 loop is CASSQVGANTEAFF. The CDR3, as DNA: TGTGCCAGCAGCCAAGTAGGTGCGAACACTGAAGCTTTCTTT.

This clone has just a few counts. V and J are TRBV7-9 and TRBJ1-4; the D gene is possibly TRBD1 (5 bases). The length of the CDR3 is 14 residues. CDR1 SEHNR and CDR2 FQNEAQ come from the germline V gene (reference sequence). V was cut by 4 bases and J by 4 bases, with 10 bases left in between. CDR3 amino acids: CASSSDRHNEKLFF. The CDR3 DNA follows: TGTGCCAGCAGCTCCGACAGACATAATGAAAAACTGTTTTTT.

This chain joins TRBV2 and TRBJ2-2; D not resolved. This CDR3 has 15 amino acids. The germline V gene has CDR1 SNHLY and CDR2 FYNNEI. Trimming took 6 bases from V and 1 from J, leaving 12 bases between them. CDR3 nucleotide sequence: TGTGCCAGCAGCCACCCCATGGGGAACACCGGGGAGCTGTTTTTT. It is translated as CASSHPMGNTGELFF.

The J gene is TRBJ2-7, the V gene TRBV4-1; D uncertain. Germline V gene lookup returns CDR1 MGHRA and CDR2 YSYEKL. This CDR3 has 12 amino acids. Trimming stripped 0 bases from V and 11 bases from J, with 11 bases between. CDR3 bases: TGCGCCAGCAGCCAAGACACAGTAAATAAGTACTTC. Its protein is CASSQDTVNKYF.

This chain uses TRBV4-3 with TRBJ1-1; no definite D call. Trimming took off 0 bases at V and 10 bases at J, with 12 bases between the two ends. CDR1 is LGHNA and CDR2 is YSLEER in the germline V gene. The CDR3 spans 13 residues. The CDR3 is CASSQDSWGGAFF. The CDR3, as DNA: TGCGCCAGCAGCCAAGATTCGTGGGGTGGAGCTTTCTTT.

The V call is TRBV5-1, the J call TRBJ2-3; TRBD1 agrees at 10 bases. Trimming cost V 7 bases and J 1 base; bases outside gene matches: 3. The CDR3 has 14 amino acids. CDR1 is SGHRS, CDR2 YFSETQ, per germline. The chain's CDR3 is CASAGTGGTDTQYF. For the CDR3, the DNA is TGCGCCAGCGCCGGGACAGGGGGCACAGATACGCAGTATTTT. The full variable domain, completed using reference TRBV5-1 and TRBJ2-3, is KAGVTQTPRYLIKTRGQQVTLSCSPISGHRSVSWYQQTPGQGLQFLFEYFSETQRNKGNFPGRFSGRQFSNSRSEMNVSTLELGDSALYLCASAGTGGTDTQYFGPGTRLTVL.

This clone was detected once. This chain joins TRBV3-1 (or the pseudogene TRBV3-2) and TRBJ2-7; 10 bases agree with TRBD2. CDR3 size: 17 residues. CDR1 is LGHDT, CDR2 YNNKEL, per germline (reference sequence). V gave up 2 bases and J gave up 1 base; unmatched junction bases: 8. CDR3 residues: CASSQILAGITSYEQYF. CDR3 nucleotides: TGTGCCAGCAGCCAAATACTAGCGGGGATAACATCCTACGAGCAGTACTTC.

The chain is built from TRBV9 and TRBJ2-1; 11 nucleotides match TRBD2. Germline CDR1 SGDLS, CDR2 YYNGEE. The junction had 10 bases not matched to a gene; V was cut back by 3 bases and J by 8 bases. The CDR3 consists of 16 residues. The CDR3 loop is CASSAKTSGTGDEQFF. CDR3 coding DNA: TGTGCCAGCAGCGCGAAGACTAGCGGGACGGGCGATGAGCAGTTCTTC.

The sample holds a few counts of this clone. The genes are TRBV7-9 and TRBJ2-1; TRBD1 matches at 7 bases. The junction had 12 bases not matched to a gene; V was cut back by 1 base and J by 9 bases. CDR1 and CDR2 from the germline V gene are SEHNR and FQNEAQ (reference sequence). This CDR3 spans 16 amino acids. The DNA for the CDR3 is TGTGCCAGCAGCTTAGTGGAATGGACAGGAGGCCTTGAGCAGTTCTTC. Residues: CASSLVEWTGGLEQFF.

This chain links TRBV7-9 with TRBJ2-5, with D possibly being TRBD2 (5 bases). Trimming removed 2 bases at V and 4 bases at J, with 11 bases between. The germline V gene encodes CDR1 SEHNR and CDR2 FQNEAQ (reference sequence). The CDR3 extends over 14 amino acids. CDR3 sequence: CASSLPGYAETQYF. CDR3 sequence (DNA): TGTGCCAGCAGCTTACCGGGGTACGCAGAGACCCAGTACTTC.

V gene TRBV2 combines with J gene TRBJ1-2, with 7 bases aligning to TRBD1. The germline CDR1 and CDR2 sequences are SNHLY and FYNNEI. V lost 8 bases, J lost 2 bases, and 14 bases stayed unmatched. The CDR3 length is 16 residues. The CDR3 loop is CASRQTGTASNYGYTF. The CDR3 DNA follows: TGTGCCAGCCGCCAGACCGGGACAGCCTCGAACTATGGCTACACCTTC.

The chain links TRBV24-1 to TRBJ2-1; weak D call: TRBD2 (7 bases). This CDR3 region has 15 residues. Trimming removed 3 bases at V and 2 bases at J, with 10 bases between. The V gene's germline CDR1 is KGHDR and CDR2 SFDVKD. The CDR3 reads CATSDTGGPYNEQFF. The CDR3 coding sequence is TGTGCCACCAGTGATACGGGGGGCCCCTACAATGAGCAGTTCTTC.

This chain joins TRBV25-1 and TRBJ2-7; no definite D call. V was cut by 7 bases and J by 2 bases, with 6 bases left in between. This CDR3 region has 11 residues. Germline lookup yields CDR1 MGHDK and CDR2 SYGVNS. The CDR3: CASTQAYEQYF. The CDR3 coding sequence is TGTGCCAGCACGCAGGCCTACGAGCAGTACTTC.

This sequence joins TRBV7-3 and TRBJ2-3; 8 bases match TRBD1. The germline CDR1 and CDR2 sequences are SGHTA and FQGTGA. After removal of 5 bases from V and 0 bases from J, the junction contained 7 bases not matched to a gene. This CDR3 has 16 residues. CDR3 coding DNA: TGTGCCAGCAGCCCCGGGACAGGACTAAGCACAGATACGCAGTATTTT. Its translation is CASSPGTGLSTDTQYF.